These 20 T cell receptor beta chains were all obtained from the same sample, sequenced in a study of CD8 T cells in ankylosing spondylitis. TCRdb re-derived calls from the 5' RACE reads in MiXCR, one entry per CDR3 protein. The sample holds 380,000 or so distinct CDR3 sequences; roughly 22% are singletons and the top ten take around 14%. The sequenced material came from blood, either unsorted or a sorted T cell fraction (not recorded which). These receptors all stem from a male donor with ankylosing spondylitis or in good health (not recorded which).

This chain uses TRBV7-8 with TRBJ2-3, with D possibly TRBD1 on 5 matching bases. This CDR3 has 16 amino acids. Trimming removed 5 bases from V and 5 bases from J, with 20 bases in between. Germline V gives CDR1 SGHVS, CDR2 FQNEAQ. CDR3 loop: CASSTNRGSWGDTQYF. CDR3 DNA: TGTGCCAGCAGCACCAATAGGGGATCCTGGGGAGATACGCAGTATTTT.

This sequence joins TRBV20-1 and TRBJ2-7; the match to TRBD1 covers 7 bases. There are 14 residues in the CDR3. The germline gives CDR1 DFQATT, CDR2 SNEGSKA (reference sequence). The V and J ends lost 6 bases and 2 bases, in that order; junction bases with no gene match: 10. This CDR3 is CSATPGTATYEQYF. CDR3 DNA: TGCAGTGCAACGCCCGGGACAGCTACCTACGAGCAGTACTTC.

The rearrangement links TRBV12-3 or TRBV12-4 to TRBJ2-1, with 8 bases lining up with TRBD1. The J segment lost 9 bases and the V segment lost 3 bases, leaving 13 bases of the junction unmatched. The CDR3 is 16 amino acids. The CDR3 loop reads CASSFRQGIYFVEQFF. The CDR3 DNA reads TGTGCCAGCAGTTTCCGACAGGGGATCTATTTCGTTGAGCAGTTCTTC.

Many counts were recorded for this clonotype. This sequence joins TRBV5-5 and TRBJ2-1; D may be TRBD1 or TRBD2 (5 bases each). Germline V CDR1 and CDR2: SGHKS, YYEKEE (reference sequence). With 4 bases removed from V and 3 bases from J, the gap between germline ends came to 11 bases. The CDR3 runs to 14 residues. DNA for the CDR3: TGTGCCAGCAGCGGGACGGTCTTCTACAATGAGCAGTTCTTC. Translation gives CASSGTVFYNEQFF.

This clonotype was recorded a few times. The rearrangement uses TRBV28 and TRBJ1-3, with TRBD1 as a possible D gene (5 bases). The germline V gene encodes CDR1 MDHEN and CDR2 SYDVKM. The CDR3 consists of 13 residues. V was shortened by 5 bases and J by 3 bases, with 8 bases between the two germline ends. The CDR3 DNA reads TGTGCCAGCAGTGCAGGGTTTGGAAACACCATATATTTT. Translating gives CASSAGFGNTIYF.

The V and J genes are TRBV24-1 and TRBJ2-2; 8 positions agree with TRBD1. The germline gives CDR1 KGHDR, CDR2 SFDVKD. This CDR3 is built from 16 residues. J was trimmed by 3 bases and V by 6 bases; bases with no gene match: 8. The CDR3 loop is CATSLPTGDYTGELFF. CDR3 nucleotide sequence: TGTGCCACCAGTTTGCCGACAGGGGACTACACCGGGGAGCTGTTTTTT.

V is TRBV9 and J is TRBJ2-3, with no clear D. Trimming cost V 4 bases and J 2 bases, with 14 bases left between them. Per the germline V gene, CDR1 is SGDLS and CDR2 is YYNGEE. The CDR3 extends over 15 amino acids. The CDR3 DNA follows: TGTGCCAGCAGCTCGACCGGACCAGACACAGATACGCAGTATTTT. Protein sequence: CASSSTGPDTDTQYF. Variable domain in full (rest from reference TRBV9 and TRBJ2-3): DSGVTQTPKHLITATGQRVTLRCSPRSGDLSVYWYQQSLDQGLQFLIQYYNGEERAKGNILERFSAQQFPDLHSELNLSSLELGDSALYFCASSSTGPDTDTQYFGPGTRLTVL.

There are a few counts of this clonotype. The rearrangement uses TRBV28 and TRBJ2-2, with D uncertain. Trimming took off 6 bases at V and 7 bases at J, with 12 bases between the two ends. The CDR3 consists of 13 residues. The germline CDR1 and CDR2 sequences are MDHEN and SYDVKM. This CDR3 is CASRSGPLGELFF. The CDR3 coding sequence is TGTGCCAGCAGATCCGGGCCCCTCGGGGAGCTGTTTTTT.

The chain uses TRBV20-1 and TRBJ2-7; TRBD1 is a possible D gene (5 bases). The CDR3 has 11 residues. The V and J ends lost 0 bases and 7 bases respectively, with 7 bases between them. Looked up from germline, CDR1 is DFQATT and CDR2 is SNEGSKA (reference sequence). CDR3 DNA: TGCAGTGCTAGAGAGGGGCTTGAGCAGTACTTC. This translates into CSAREGLEQYF.

CDR3: CASSVTGGYTGELFF. The CDR3 DNA reads TGTGCCAGCAGCGTGACAGGAGGGTACACCGGGGAGCTGTTTTTT. The chain uses TRBV5-6 and TRBJ2-2, with D perhaps being TRBD1 or TRBD2 (6 bases each). This CDR3 contains 15 residues. The V gene's germline CDR1 is SGHDT and CDR2 YYEEEE. Trimming left V 4 bases short and J 3 bases short, with 13 bases between.

The gene calls are TRBV20-1 and TRBJ2-1; D not certain. CDR3 size: 14 residues. Trimming removed 0 bases at V and 3 bases at J, with 9 bases between. Germline V gene lookup returns CDR1 DFQATT and CDR2 SNEGSKA (reference sequence). The chain's CDR3 is CSARDARDYNEQFF. DNA for the CDR3: TGCAGTGCTAGAGATGCGAGAGACTACAATGAGCAGTTCTTC.

There are a few counts of this clonotype. The chain is built from TRBV12-3 or TRBV12-4 and TRBJ2-7; D possibly matches TRBD1 or TRBD2 (5 bases each). V was pared by 5 bases and J by 6 bases, with 23 bases between. The CDR3 covers 16 residues. Written as DNA, the CDR3 is TGTGCCAGCAGTCCCCCCGGGACCTCGATAAGGAGCGAGCAGTACTTC. Protein sequence: CASSPPGTSIRSEQYF.

The rearrangement links TRBV6-4 to TRBJ2-7; D assignment may be TRBD1 or TRBD2 (5 bases each). Trimming shortened V by 4 bases and J by 6 bases, and 13 bases separated the two germline ends. The germline V gene has CDR1 MRHNA and CDR2 SNTAGT. The CDR3 length is 13 residues. The CDR3 sequence is CASSAKRDGEQYF. The CDR3 DNA reads as TGTGCCAGCAGTGCCAAGAGGGACGGCGAGCAGTACTTC.

This clonotype was counted between two and nine times. The gene calls are TRBV12-3 or TRBV12-4 and TRBJ2-7; D is uncertain. The CDR3 is made up of 12 amino acids. Deletions cut 7 bases from V and 2 bases from J, with 9 bases between. The CDR3 DNA sequence: TGTGCCAGCACAAGGGATCCCTACGAGCAGTACTTC. Amino acid sequence: CASTRDPYEQYF.

The J gene is TRBJ2-1, the V gene TRBV4-1; D is possibly TRBD2 (6 bases). This CDR3 is 14 amino acids long. The V end was cut by 1 base, the J end by 8 bases, with 12 bases between. Germline CDR1 is MGHRA and CDR2 is YSYEKL. In DNA, the CDR3 is TGCGCCAGCAGCCAAGGGGCGGGGAAGGATGAGCAGTTCTTC. Protein product: CASSQGAGKDEQFF.

The J gene is TRBJ2-3, the V gene TRBV4-1; D gene unclear. Trimming removed 5 bases at V and 6 bases at J, with 9 bases between. The CDR3 runs to 12 residues. The germline gives CDR1 MGHRA, CDR2 YSYEKL. The CDR3 loop reads CASSSIHDTQYF. CDR3 coding DNA: TGCGCCAGCAGCTCTATCCACGATACGCAGTATTTT.

The chain joins TRBV24-1 to TRBJ2-5; possible D gene TRBD2, 6 bases. Germline V lookup: CDR1 KGHDR, CDR2 SFDVKD. The ends were cut back, 7 bases at V and 5 bases at J, with 13 bases in the middle. The CDR3 has 13 amino acids. The CDR3 DNA is TGTGCCACCAGAGAACACGGAGGGGAGACCCAGTACTTC. This codes for CATREHGGETQYF.

This clonotype has more than one count but fewer than ten. The chain links TRBV9 to TRBJ2-1; D is undetermined. V was trimmed by 0 bases and J by 7 bases, leaving 5 bases between them. CDR1 SGDLS and CDR2 YYNGEE come from the germline V gene. The CDR3 loop spans 12 amino acids. The CDR3 sequence is CASSVGVNEQFF. The CDR3 nucleotides are TGTGCCAGCAGCGTAGGCGTGAATGAGCAGTTCTTC. Drawing the rest from reference TRBV9 and TRBJ2-1, the complete variable domain is DSGVTQTPKHLITATGQRVTLRCSPRSGDLSVYWYQQSLDQGLQFLIQYYNGEERAKGNILERFSAQQFPDLHSELNLSSLELGDSALYFCASSVGVNEQFFGPGTRLTVL.

This clonotype was found many times. The chain combines TRBV29-1 with TRBJ1-2; the D gene is possibly TRBD1 (5 bases). Germline V CDR1 and CDR2: SQVTM, ANQGSEA. The CDR3 covers 11 residues. V gave up 7 bases and J gave up 2 bases, with 8 bases separating them. The CDR3 spells CSATANYGYTF. CDR3 nucleotides: TGCAGCGCGACAGCCAACTATGGCTACACCTTC.

This clonotype was picked up a small number of times. The CDR3 DNA reads as TGTGCCAGTAAGGGCCGAATGAACACTGAAGCTTTCTTT. Protein: CASKGRMNTEAFF. The gene calls are TRBV27 and TRBJ1-1; D gene unclear. Deletions cut 9 bases from V and 0 bases from J, with 11 bases between. In germline, CDR1 is MNHEY, CDR2 SMNVEV (reference sequence). This CDR3 region has 13 residues.